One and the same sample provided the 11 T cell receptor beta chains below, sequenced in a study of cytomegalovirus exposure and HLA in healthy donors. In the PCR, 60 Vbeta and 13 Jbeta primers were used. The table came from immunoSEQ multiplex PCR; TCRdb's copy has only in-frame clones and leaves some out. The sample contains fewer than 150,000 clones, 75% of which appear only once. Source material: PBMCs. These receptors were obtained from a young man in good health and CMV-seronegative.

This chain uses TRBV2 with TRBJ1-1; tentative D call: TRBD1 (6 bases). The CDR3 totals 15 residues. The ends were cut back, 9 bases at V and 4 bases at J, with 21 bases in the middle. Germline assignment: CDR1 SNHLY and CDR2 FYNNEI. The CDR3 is CASSTGMGLSTEAFF. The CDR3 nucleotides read TGTGCCAGTTCCACAGGGATGGGTCTGAGCACTGAAGCTTTCTTT.

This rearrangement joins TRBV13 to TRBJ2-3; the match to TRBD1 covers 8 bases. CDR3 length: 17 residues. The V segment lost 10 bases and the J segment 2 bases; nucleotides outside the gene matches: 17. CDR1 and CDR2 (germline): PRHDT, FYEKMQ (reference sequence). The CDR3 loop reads CATRFGLGTGNTDTQYF. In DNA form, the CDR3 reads TGTGCCACCCGATTCGGTCTTGGGACAGGTAACACAGATACGCAGTATTTT.

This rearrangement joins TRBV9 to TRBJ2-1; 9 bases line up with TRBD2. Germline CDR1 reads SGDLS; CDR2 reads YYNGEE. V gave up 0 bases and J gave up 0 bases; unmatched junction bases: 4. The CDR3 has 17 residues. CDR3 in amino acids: CASSVEAGGSSYNEQFF. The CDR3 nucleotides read TGTGCCAGCAGCGTAGAGGCGGGAGGGAGCTCCTACAATGAGCAGTTCTTC.

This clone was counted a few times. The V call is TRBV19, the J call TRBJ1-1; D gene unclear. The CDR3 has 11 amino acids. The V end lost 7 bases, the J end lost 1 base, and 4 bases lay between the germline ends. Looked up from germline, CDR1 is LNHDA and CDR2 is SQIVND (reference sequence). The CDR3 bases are TGTGCCAGTACGAGGAACACTGAAGCTTTCTTT. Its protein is CASTRNTEAFF.

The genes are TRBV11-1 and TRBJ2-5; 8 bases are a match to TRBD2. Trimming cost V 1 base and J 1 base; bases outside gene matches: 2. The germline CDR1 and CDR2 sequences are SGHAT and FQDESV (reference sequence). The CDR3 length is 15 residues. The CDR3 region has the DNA TGTGCCAGCAGCTTAGGGAGCGGGGGCCAAGAGACCCAGTACTTC. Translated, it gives CASSLGSGGQETQYF.

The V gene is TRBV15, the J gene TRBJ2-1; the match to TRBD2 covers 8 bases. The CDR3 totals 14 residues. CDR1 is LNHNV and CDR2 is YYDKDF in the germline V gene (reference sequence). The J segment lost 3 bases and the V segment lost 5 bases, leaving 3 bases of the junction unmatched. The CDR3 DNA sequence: TGTGCCACCAGCGTACTAGCGGACTACAATGAGCAGTTCTTC. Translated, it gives CATSVLADYNEQFF.

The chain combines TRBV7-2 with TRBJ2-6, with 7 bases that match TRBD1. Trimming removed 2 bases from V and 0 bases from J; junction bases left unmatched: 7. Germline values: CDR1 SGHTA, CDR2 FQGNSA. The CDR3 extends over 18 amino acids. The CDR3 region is CASSLSGTVPSGANVLTF. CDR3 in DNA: TGTGCCAGCAGCTTATCTGGGACAGTACCCTCTGGGGCCAACGTCCTGACTTTC.

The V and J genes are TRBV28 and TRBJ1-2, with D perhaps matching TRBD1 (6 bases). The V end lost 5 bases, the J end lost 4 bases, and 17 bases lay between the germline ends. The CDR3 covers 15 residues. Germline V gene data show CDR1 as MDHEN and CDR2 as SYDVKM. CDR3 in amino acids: CASSKQGLPLYGYTF. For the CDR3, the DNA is TGTGCCAGCAGTAAACAGGGTCTTCCACTCTATGGCTACACCTTC.

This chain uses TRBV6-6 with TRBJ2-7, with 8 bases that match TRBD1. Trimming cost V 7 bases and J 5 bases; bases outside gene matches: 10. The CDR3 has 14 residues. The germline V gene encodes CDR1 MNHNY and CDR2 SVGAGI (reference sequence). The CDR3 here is CASNSRDRINEQYF. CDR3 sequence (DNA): TGTGCCAGCAACTCCCGGGACAGGATCAACGAGCAGTACTTC.

CDR3 amino acids: CASSLEPGLATFEQFF. Written as DNA, the CDR3 is TGTGCCAGCAGCCTGGAACCGGGACTGGCAACGTTTGAGCAGTTCTTC. V is TRBV14 and J is TRBJ2-1; perhaps TRBD2 as D (6 bases). The length of the CDR3 is 16 residues. Deletions cut 4 bases from V and 9 bases from J, with 22 bases between. Germline values: CDR1 SGHDN, CDR2 FVKESK. The full variable domain, completed using reference TRBV14 and TRBJ2-1, is EAGVTQFPSHSVIEKGQTVTLRCDPISGHDNLYWYRRVMGKEIKFLLHFVKESKQDESGMPNNRFLAERTGGTYSTLKVQPAELEDSGVYFCASSLEPGLATFEQFFGPGTRLTVL.

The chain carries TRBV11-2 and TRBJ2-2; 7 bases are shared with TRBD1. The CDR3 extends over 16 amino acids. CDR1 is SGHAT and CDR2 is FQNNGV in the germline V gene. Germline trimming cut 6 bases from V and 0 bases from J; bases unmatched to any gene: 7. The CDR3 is CASRIRQGPNTGELFF. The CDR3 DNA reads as TGTGCCAGCAGGATTCGACAGGGACCGAACACCGGGGAGCTGTTTTTT.